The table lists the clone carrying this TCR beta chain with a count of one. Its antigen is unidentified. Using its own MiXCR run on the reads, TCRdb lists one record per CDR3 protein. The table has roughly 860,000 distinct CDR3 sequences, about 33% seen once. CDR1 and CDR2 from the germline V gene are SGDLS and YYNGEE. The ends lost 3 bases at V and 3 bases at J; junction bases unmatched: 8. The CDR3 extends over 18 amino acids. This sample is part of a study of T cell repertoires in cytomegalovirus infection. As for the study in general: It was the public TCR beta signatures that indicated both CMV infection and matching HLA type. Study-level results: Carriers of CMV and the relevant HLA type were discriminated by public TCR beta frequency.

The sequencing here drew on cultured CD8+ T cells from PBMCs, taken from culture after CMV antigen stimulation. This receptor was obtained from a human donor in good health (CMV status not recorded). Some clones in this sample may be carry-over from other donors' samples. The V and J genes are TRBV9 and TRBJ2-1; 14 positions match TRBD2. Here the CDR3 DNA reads TGTGCCAGCAGCGACCGACTAGCGGGGGGGCGAAACTACAATGAGCAGTTCTTC. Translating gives CASSDRLAGGRNYNEQFF.